The 18 T cell receptor beta chains below all came from one sample that was sequenced in a study of metastatic and nonmetastatic thyroid tumors. Patients were all untreated before their thyroid surgery. With MiXCR, TCRdb called clones anew from the PCR reads. The table lists about 20,000 clones, about a sixth of them singletons, with around 19% in the top ten. Material for sequencing was blood. Every receptor here comes from a female donor with papillary thyroid cancer or a benign thyroid nodule (not recorded which). Some clones in this sample may be carry-over from other donors' samples.

This clone was picked up many times. The chain recombines TRBV11-2 with TRBJ1-3; D call uncertain. Trimming took off 0 bases at V and 8 bases at J, with 11 bases between the two ends. Germline lookup yields CDR1 SGHAT and CDR2 FQNNGV. The CDR3 runs to 14 residues. The CDR3 DNA reads TGTGCCAGCAGCTTAGAACCTACCACTTACACCATATATTTT. It specifies CASSLEPTTYTIYF.

This clone showed up many times. This chain uses TRBV12-3 or TRBV12-4 with TRBJ1-6; weak D call: TRBD1 (6 bases). This CDR3 region has 15 residues. V was cut by 1 base and J by 13 bases, with 17 bases left in between. CDR3: CASSLGDRSTGPLHF. The CDR3, as DNA: TGTGCCAGCAGTTTAGGTGACAGGTCCACCGGCCCCCTCCACTTT.

This clone was found many times. A much larger clone lies one base from this, so it may be a read error. Other DNA sequences from this sample encode an identical CDR3 as well. V gene TRBV28 combines with J gene TRBJ1-2, with D perhaps matching TRBD1 (5 bases). Germline CDR1 MDHEN, CDR2 SYDVKM. V gave up 4 bases and J gave up 5 bases, with 5 bases separating them. CDR3 length: 11 residues. The CDR3 spells CASSWGYGYTF. The CDR3, as DNA: TGTGCCAGCAGTTGGGGGTATGGCTACACCTTC.

In the case of this clone: This may be a read error: a much more frequent sequence differs by one nucleotide. The CDR3 DNA follows: TGTGCCAGCCCACAAGACAGGGGGGCGTACGAGCAGTACTTC. Its protein is CASPQDRGAYEQYF. The chain is built from TRBV18 and TRBJ2-7; 9 nucleotides line up with TRBD1. CDR1 is KGHSH and CDR2 is LQKENI in the germline V gene. The ends lost 8 bases at V and 4 bases at J; junction bases unmatched: 9. This CDR3 is 14 amino acids long.

This clone was counted many times. V is TRBV6-6 and J is TRBJ1-6; D is unresolved. Germline-derived CDR1 and CDR2 are MNHNY and SVGAGI (reference sequence). This CDR3 spans 16 amino acids. The V end lost 2 bases, the J end lost 7 bases, and 15 bases lay between the germline ends. The CDR3 reads CASSYPLGIRNSPLHF. The CDR3 DNA sequence: TGTGCCAGCAGTTACCCGCTTGGGATCAGGAATTCACCCCTCCACTTT.

The chain employs TRBV18 and TRBJ1-3; TRBD1 agrees at 8 bases. The CDR3 extends over 18 amino acids. Per germline, CDR1 KGHSH and CDR2 LQKENI. Trimming removed 2 bases from V and 4 bases from J; junction bases left unmatched: 13. CDR3 in amino acids: CASSPTNWRQGSGNTIYF. As DNA, the CDR3 is TGTGCCAGCTCACCAACGAATTGGAGACAGGGGTCAGGAAACACCATATATTTT. The variable domain in full, completed from reference TRBV18 and TRBJ1-3, reads NAGVMQNPRHLVRRRGQEARLRCSPMKGHSHVYWYRQLPEEGLKFMVYLQKENIIDESGMPKERFSAEFPKEGPSILRIQQVVRGDSAAYFCASSPTNWRQGSGNTIYFGEGSWLTVV.

This clone has only a few counts. A much larger clone sits a single nucleotide away, making a read error possible. Likely a read error: the CDR3 ends without its conserved phenylalanine or tryptophan. The V and J genes are TRBV3-1 and TRBJ2-7, with D unclear. The V gene lost 3 bases and the J gene lost 0 bases, with 6 bases spanning the gap. This CDR3 region has 13 residues. Germline V gene data show CDR1 as LGHDT and CDR2 as YNNKEL (reference sequence). In DNA, the CDR3 is TGTGCCAGCAGCCACGGCAGCTCCTACGAGCAGTACCTC. Its protein product is CASSHGSSYEQYL.

Sample share makes this clone medium-sized (0.01 to 0.1%). The chain employs TRBV12-3 or TRBV12-4 and TRBJ2-2; the D is unclear. This CDR3 has 12 residues. V was shortened by 3 bases and J by 6 bases, with 5 bases between the two germline ends. Written as DNA, the CDR3 is TGTGCCAGCAGTTTGGGCGCCGGGGAGCTGTTTTTT. Protein sequence: CASSLGAGELFF.

This clone was seen at least ten times. This sequence joins TRBV7-9 and TRBJ1-4, with D tentatively TRBD1 (5 bases). Germline V CDR1 and CDR2: SEHNR, FQNEAQ (reference sequence). The CDR3 consists of 14 residues. Trimming shortened V by 5 bases and J by 5 bases, and 12 bases separated the two germline ends. The CDR3 DNA reads as TGTGCCAGCAGCCGGGACGGATCGAATGAAAAACTGTTTTTT. Encoded protein: CASSRDGSNEKLFF.

This clone has just a few counts. At one end, the junction sequence differs from germline, possibly due to a read error. The chain combines TRBV12-3 or TRBV12-4 with TRBJ1-1; 7 bases line up with TRBD1. This CDR3 region has 14 residues. CDR3 region: CASSFLGQSTEALF. The CDR3, as DNA: TGTGCCAGCAGTTTCTTGGGACAGAGCACTGAAGCTCTCTTT.

V gene TRBV28 combines with J gene TRBJ2-7; 7 nucleotides align to TRBD2. V gave up 5 bases and J gave up 0 bases; unmatched junction bases: 7. Germline CDR1 MDHEN, CDR2 SYDVKM. The CDR3 sequence is 15 residues long. CDR3 in amino acids: CASSRLGGSSYEQYF. For the CDR3, the DNA is TGTGCCAGCAGTCGCCTAGGCGGGAGCTCCTACGAGCAGTACTTC.

This clone counts as medium-sized. V is TRBV6-1 and J is TRBJ2-1; TRBD2 matches 12 bases. The CDR3 has 15 amino acids. Trimming at V came to 7 bases and at J to 4 bases, leaving 5 bases not matched to a gene. Per germline, CDR1 MNHNS and CDR2 SASEGT. The CDR3 sequence: CASTPLAGGYNEQFF. DNA of the CDR3: TGTGCCAGCACCCCACTAGCGGGGGGTTACAATGAGCAGTTCTTC.

This clone was observed many times. The chain links TRBV2 to TRBJ2-5; weak D call: TRBD2 (6 bases). The germline V gene has CDR1 SNHLY and CDR2 FYNNEI. This CDR3 comprises 15 residues. The ends were cut back, 2 bases at V and 4 bases at J, with 14 bases in the middle. The CDR3 is CASSERLGVGETQYF. The CDR3 DNA sequence: TGTGCCAGCAGTGAAAGACTAGGAGTGGGAGAGACCCAGTACTTC.

This clone appeared once. Mismatch with germline at one junction end may stem from a read error. J is TRBJ2-1 and V is TRBV20-1, with D possibly matching TRBD1 (6 bases). Per the germline V gene, CDR1 is DFQATT and CDR2 is SNEGSKA (reference sequence). The length of the CDR3 is 14 residues. CDR3 in amino acids: CRARVPGAVNEQFF. The CDR3 DNA is TGCCGTGCTAGAGTCCCAGGGGCGGTTAATGAGCAGTTCTTC.

This clone was observed at least ten times. The rearrangement joins TRBV28 to TRBJ2-1; the D gene is possibly TRBD2 (6 bases). V lost 6 bases, J lost 9 bases, and 18 bases lay in between. Germline loops: CDR1 MDHEN, CDR2 SYDVKM. This CDR3 spans 14 amino acids. The CDR3, as DNA: TGTGCCAGCAGCTGGGGAACTAGCTTGGTTGAGCAGTTCTTC. It is translated as CASSWGTSLVEQFF.

This chain links TRBV20-1 with TRBJ1-1; D is unclear. V dropped 0 bases and J dropped 5 bases, with 10 bases sitting between them. This CDR3 is built from 13 residues. The germline V gene encodes CDR1 DFQATT and CDR2 SNEGSKA (reference sequence). The CDR3: CSARETTLTEAFF. CDR3 coding DNA: TGCAGTGCTAGAGAAACGACACTAACTGAAGCTTTCTTT.

At least ten counts were recorded for this clone. This rearrangement joins TRBV2 to TRBJ2-4, with 8 nucleotides matching TRBD1. The germline CDR1 and CDR2 sequences are SNHLY and FYNNEI. The CDR3 consists of 15 residues. The V gene end was trimmed by 1 base and the J gene end by 7 bases; junction bases not matched to a gene: 6. CDR3 nucleotides: TGTGCCAGCAGTGAAGGGCAGGGGGCGCGGAACATTCAGTACTTC. This encodes CASSEGQGARNIQYF.

This clone has just a few counts. The CDR3 loop is CASSLGRGQGAGEQYF. The CDR3, as DNA: TGTGCCAGCAGTTTGGGAAGGGGGCAGGGGGCAGGAGAGCAGTACTTC. The V gene is TRBV28, the J gene TRBJ2-7; 8 bases agree with TRBD1. This CDR3 spans 16 amino acids. V was pared by 3 bases and J by 7 bases, with 14 bases of the junction left unmatched. CDR1 is MDHEN and CDR2 is SYDVKM in the germline V gene.